Sequencing of this TCR beta chain was carried out in a study of T cell responses to AZD1222 COVID-19 vaccine. Study overall: Recipients boosted at about 4 weeks or about 12 weeks are pooled. Study-wide results and limits: CD4 TCRs linked to vaccination spanned spike, dominating at 160-218 and 743-854.

Trimming left V 0 bases short and J 5 bases short, with 5 bases between. The CDR3 consists of 13 residues. Germline V gene lookup returns CDR1 LGHDT and CDR2 YNNKEL (reference sequence). As for this clone: Its matching antigen is unknown.

The assay was immunoSEQ multiplex PCR, and TCRdb's table has in-frame clones only and misses some. The sample records 150,000 or so clones, 80% to 90% being singletons. Sequencing used peripheral blood, obtained on day 0 of AZD1222 vaccination. The rearrangement joins TRBV3-1 (or the pseudogene TRBV3-2) to TRBJ1-3; D call uncertain. This TCR derives from an adult in good health. The CDR3 nucleotides are TGTGCCAGCAGCCAAGATCGGCGAAACACCATATATTTT. Protein sequence: CASSQDRRNTIYF.